This passage covers 8 T cell receptor beta chains from one sample sequenced in a study of CD8 T cells in Susac syndrome. A quantity of about 0.5 to 1 ug RNA underwent reverse transcription using random hexamers. TCRdb analysed the immunoSEQ multiplex PCR reads with MiXCR anew, one entry per CDR3 protein. The sample holds a few hundred thousand distinct CDR3 sequences, about 82% seen once. The specimen was CD8+ T cells from PBMCs. Every receptor here comes from a human donor with multiple sclerosis.

The CDR3 loop is CASSPLVGALTDTQYF. CDR3 nucleotide sequence: TGTGCCAGCAGCCCCCTAGTAGGAGCCCTCACAGATACGCAGTATTTT. The chain couples TRBV7-2 to TRBJ2-3; D gene unclear. V lost 5 bases and J 2 bases, leaving 17 bases between the germline ends. The V gene's germline CDR1 is SGHTA and CDR2 FQGNSA. This CDR3 is 16 amino acids long.

This chain's CDR3 is CATSDSGPGYEQYF. The CDR3 nucleotides are TGTGCCACCAGTGACTCGGGACCCGGCTACGAGCAGTACTTC. The rearrangement uses TRBV24-1 and TRBJ2-7; either TRBD1 or TRBD2 may fit D (5 bases each). V gave up 4 bases and J gave up 3 bases, with 12 bases separating them. CDR1 and CDR2 (germline): KGHDR, SFDVKD. The CDR3 has 14 amino acids.

This chain links TRBV5-1 with TRBJ2-3; possible D gene TRBD1, 5 bases. Germline loops: CDR1 SGHRS, CDR2 YFSETQ. V was clipped by 6 bases and J by 4 bases, with 15 bases between them. The CDR3 runs to 14 residues. Written as DNA, the CDR3 is TGCGCCAGCACCACGGGTTTAGGGGCAGATACGCAGTATTTT. Amino acids: CASTTGLGADTQYF.

This chain links TRBV27 with TRBJ2-3, with a tentative D call TRBD2 (6 bases). V was cut by 3 bases and J by 4 bases, with 11 bases left in between. The CDR3 loop spans 14 amino acids. Germline-derived CDR1 and CDR2 are MNHEY and SMNVEV (reference sequence). The CDR3 region has the DNA TGTGCCAGCAGTTTCGAGCGGGTGGCAGATACGCAGTATTTT. It codes for CASSFERVADTQYF.

The rearrangement joins TRBV4-1 to TRBJ2-7; 8 bases line up with TRBD2. Looked up from germline, CDR1 is MGHRA and CDR2 is YSYEKL. After removal of 3 bases from V and 3 bases from J, the junction contained 10 bases not matched to a gene. The CDR3 sequence is 16 residues long. The DNA for the CDR3 is TGCGCCAGCAGCCAGGGTTCTACTAGCGGCCTCTACGAGCAGTACTTC. Its protein product is CASSQGSTSGLYEQYF.

The sample holds one count of this clonotype. The chain links TRBV20-1 to TRBJ2-2; D call uncertain. This CDR3 region has 13 residues. The V end was cut by 1 base, the J end by 3 bases, with 6 bases between. In germline, CDR1 is DFQATT, CDR2 SNEGSKA (reference sequence). The CDR3 DNA reads TGCAGTGCTAGAGGTGATTACACCGGGGAGCTGTTTTTT. Its protein product is CSARGDYTGELFF.

The rearrangement joins TRBV24-1 to TRBJ1-2; 7 bases align to TRBD1. CDR3 length: 16 amino acids. J gave up 5 bases and V 4 bases, and 12 bases lay outside the gene matches. Germline lookup yields CDR1 KGHDR and CDR2 SFDVKD. CDR3 sequence reads: CATSERLWTGEYGYTF. In DNA form, the CDR3 reads TGTGCCACCAGTGAAAGACTGTGGACAGGTGAATATGGCTACACCTTC.

The chain uses TRBV27 and TRBJ2-1; D gene unclear. The V end lost 2 bases, the J end lost 9 bases, and 14 bases lay between the germline ends. This CDR3 region has 14 residues. Germline loops: CDR1 MNHEY, CDR2 SMNVEV (reference sequence). DNA of the CDR3: TGTGCCAGCAGTTTAGGGCGGACGAAGGTTGAGCAGTTCTTC. Its translation is CASSLGRTKVEQFF.